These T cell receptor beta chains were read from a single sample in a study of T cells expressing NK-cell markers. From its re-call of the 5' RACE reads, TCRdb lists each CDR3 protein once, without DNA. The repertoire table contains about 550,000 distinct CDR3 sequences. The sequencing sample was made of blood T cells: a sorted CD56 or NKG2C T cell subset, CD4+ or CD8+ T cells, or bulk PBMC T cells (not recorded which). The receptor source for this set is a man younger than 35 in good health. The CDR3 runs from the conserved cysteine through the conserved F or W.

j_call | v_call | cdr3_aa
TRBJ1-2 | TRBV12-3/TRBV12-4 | CASRKHEANYGYTF
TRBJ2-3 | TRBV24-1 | CATRDAGDGTDTQYF
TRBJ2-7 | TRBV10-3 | CAISKDDRTGYEQYF
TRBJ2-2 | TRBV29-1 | CSVEGRERTGELFF
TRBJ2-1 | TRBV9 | CASSPRPTSGVFGEQFF
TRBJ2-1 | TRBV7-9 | CASSLERVVDNEQFF
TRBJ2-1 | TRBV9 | CASSAGPGTSSDEQFF
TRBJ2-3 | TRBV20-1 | CSASLLAISTDTQYF
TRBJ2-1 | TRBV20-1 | CSAREQVTRRNEQFF
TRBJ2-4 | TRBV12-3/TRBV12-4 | CASSPSVDSAKNIQYF
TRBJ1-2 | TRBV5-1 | CASTMAGTVNYGYTF
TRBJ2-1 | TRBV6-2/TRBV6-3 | CASSPSPTEQFF
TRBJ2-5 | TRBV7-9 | CASTGVSKETQYF
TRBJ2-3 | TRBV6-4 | CASSETSGTQYF